The 28 T cell receptor beta chains presented below share a single source sample, sequenced in a study of neurological immune-mediated disorders. TCRdb analysed the 5' RACE reads with MiXCR anew, one entry per CDR3 protein. The sample holds about 32,000 distinct CDR3 sequences, less than 5% seen once. The sequenced sample was PBMCs. The receptor set was obtained from a man between 25 and 39 years old with multiple sclerosis.

This clonotype was counted at least ten times. This chain uses TRBV14 with TRBJ2-3, with unresolved D. Germline CDR1 reads SGHDN; CDR2 reads FVKESK. Between the trimmed V and J ends, which lost 1 base and 4 bases, there was a span of 3 bases. The CDR3 contains 12 residues. Written as DNA, the CDR3 is TGTGCCAGCAGCCAAGCGGCAGATACGCAGTATTTT. This gives the protein CASSQAADTQYF.

This clonotype was detected ten times or more. The V call is TRBV15, the J call TRBJ2-7, with D unresolved. Trimming took 6 bases from V and 2 from J, leaving 14 bases between them. Germline V gene data show CDR1 as LNHNV and CDR2 as YYDKDF (reference sequence). CDR3 length: 14 residues. CDR3 DNA sequence: TGTGCCACCAGTACCGATCTAGGCACCTACGAGCAGTACTTC. Translation: CATSTDLGTYEQYF. Drawing the rest from reference TRBV15 and TRBJ2-7, the complete variable domain is DAMVIQNPRYQVTQFGKPVTLSCSQTLNHNVMYWYQQKSSQAPKLLFHYYDKDFNNEADTPDNFQSRRPNTSFCFLDIRSPGLGDTAMYLCATSTDLGTYEQYFGPGTRLTVT.

This clonotype was detected many times. The V and J genes are TRBV2 and TRBJ2-7; TRBD2 is a possible D gene (6 bases). The CDR3 has 11 residues. Trimming shortened V by 8 bases and J by 10 bases, and 15 bases separated the two germline ends. The V gene's germline CDR1 is SNHLY and CDR2 FYNNEI. The CDR3 loop reads CASSEGSLQYF. The CDR3 DNA sequence: TGTGCCAGCTCGGAGGGCTCTCTACAGTACTTC.

Ten or more counts support this clonotype. The rearrangement links TRBV7-8 to TRBJ2-5, with TRBD2 matching over 13 bases. CDR1 and CDR2 from the germline V gene are SGHVS and FQNEAQ. The V segment lost 7 bases and the J segment 5 bases; nucleotides outside the gene matches: 4. There are 14 residues in the CDR3. CDR3 sequence: CASTLAGGRETQYF. CDR3 in DNA: TGTGCCAGCACACTAGCGGGGGGGCGGGAGACCCAGTACTTC.

This clonotype has ten or more counts. The V call is TRBV5-1, the J call TRBJ2-2; no reliable D call. CDR1 is SGHRS, CDR2 YFSETQ, per germline. CDR3 length: 15 amino acids. V gave up 2 bases and J gave up 4 bases, with 12 bases separating them. DNA for the CDR3: TGCGCCAGCAGCTTCCCCGACCTAGGCACCGGGGAGCTGTTTTTT. Encoded protein: CASSFPDLGTGELFF.

The genes are TRBV9 and TRBJ2-2; 7 bases map to TRBD1. After removal of 5 bases from V and 1 base from J, the junction contained 2 bases not matched to a gene. The CDR3 is 14 residues long. CDR1 and CDR2 (germline): SGDLS, YYNGEE. In DNA, the CDR3 is TGTGCCAGCAGGGGACAGAGGAACACCGGGGAGCTGTTTTTT. Its translation: CASRGQRNTGELFF.

This clonotype was counted many times. The rearrangement uses TRBV4-3 and TRBJ2-2; D might be TRBD2 (6 bases). There are 15 residues in the CDR3. V lost 2 bases, J lost 4 bases, and 11 bases lay in between. From germline, CDR1 is LGHNA and CDR2 YSLEER. CDR3 sequence: CASSQSGLITGELFF. CDR3 bases: TGCGCCAGCAGCCAATCGGGACTGATCACCGGGGAGCTGTTTTTT.

This clonotype appeared many times. This chain uses TRBV5-6 with TRBJ2-4, with 14 positions matching TRBD2. V was pared by 2 bases and J by 7 bases, with 11 bases of the junction left unmatched. CDR3 length equals 18 residues. Per the germline V gene, CDR1 is SGHDT and CDR2 is YYEEEE. The CDR3 bases are TGTGCCAGCAGCTTTCGACTAGCGGGGGGGGCTTGGTTCAACATTCAGTACTTC. Encoded protein: CASSFRLAGGAWFNIQYF. Supplemented by reference TRBV5-6 and TRBJ2-4, the full variable domain reads DAGVTQSPTHLIKTRGQQVTLRCSPKSGHDTVSWYQQALGQGPQFIFQYYEEEERQRGNFPDRFSGHQFPNYSSELNVNALLLGDSALYLCASSFRLAGGAWFNIQYFGAGTRLSVL.

Many counts were recorded for this clonotype. CDR3 region: CASSRDGNTEAFF. The CDR3 DNA reads TGTGCCAGCAGCCGGGACGGGAACACTGAAGCTTTCTTT. This chain uses TRBV11-2 with TRBJ1-1; possibly TRBD1 for D (5 bases). The germline V gene has CDR1 SGHAT and CDR2 FQNNGV. V lost 5 bases and J 1 base, leaving 8 bases between the germline ends. The CDR3 length is 13 residues.

Ten or more counts support this clonotype. The J gene is TRBJ1-2, the V gene TRBV20-1, with 11 bases that match TRBD1. Germline V gene data show CDR1 as DFQATT and CDR2 as SNEGSKA (reference sequence). There are 12 residues in the CDR3. J lost 8 bases, V lost 8 bases, and 7 bases had no gene match. CDR3 loop: CSPGQGAMGYTF. For the CDR3, the DNA is TGCAGTCCTGGACAGGGGGCTATGGGCTACACCTTC.

This clonotype showed up many times. This chain uses TRBV9 with TRBJ2-2; D possibly uses TRBD1 or TRBD2 (5 bases each). The CDR3 runs 14 residues. CDR1 is SGDLS, CDR2 YYNGEE, per germline. V lost 6 bases and J 5 bases, leaving 14 bases between the germline ends. CDR3 in amino acids: CASTMGRETGELFF. The DNA for the CDR3 is TGTGCCAGCACCATGGGACGGGAAACCGGGGAGCTGTTTTTT.

The table lists this clonotype with many counts. The gene calls are TRBV20-1 and TRBJ2-5; D is perhaps TRBD1 or TRBD2 (5 bases each). Looked up from germline, CDR1 is DFQATT and CDR2 is SNEGSKA (reference sequence). This CDR3 contains 14 residues. The ends were cut back, 2 bases at V and 5 bases at J, with 15 bases in the middle. CDR3 protein: CSARLFSGQETQYF. The CDR3 nucleotides read TGCAGTGCTAGACTTTTTTCGGGGCAGGAGACCCAGTACTTC.

This clonotype was recorded at least ten times. The rearrangement links TRBV2 to TRBJ2-7; 8 bases agree with TRBD2. This CDR3 is built from 14 residues. The trim removed 3 bases at V and 2 bases at J, leaving 3 bases unmatched. The germline V gene has CDR1 SNHLY and CDR2 FYNNEI. CDR3 protein: CASSDRTSTYEQYF. In DNA, the CDR3 is TGTGCCAGCAGTGACAGGACTAGCACCTACGAGCAGTACTTC.

The table lists this clonotype with many counts. The chain recombines TRBV5-6 with TRBJ1-2; 7 bases map to TRBD1. There are 14 residues in the CDR3. Germline CDR1 and CDR2: SGHDT and YYEEEE. With V trimmed by 0 bases and J by 6 bases, 5 bases remained unmatched. In DNA, the CDR3 is TGTGCCAGCAGCTTGGGACAGGGTGAAAATGGCTACACCTTC. Residues: CASSLGQGENGYTF.

This clonotype was seen a few times. The chain recombines TRBV7-2 with TRBJ2-7, with D perhaps assigned TRBD1 or TRBD2 (5 bases each). Per germline, CDR1 SGHTA and CDR2 FQGNSA. V was clipped by 3 bases and J by 4 bases, with 7 bases between them. This CDR3 spans 12 amino acids. CDR3 region: CASSLGVYEQYF. CDR3 bases: TGTGCCAGCAGCTTGGGGGTATACGAGCAGTACTTC. Together with reference TRBV7-2 and TRBJ2-7, the CDR3 gives the full variable domain: GAGVSQSPSNKVTEKGKDVELRCDPISGHTALYWYRQSLGQGLEFLIYFQGNSAPDKSGLPSDRFSAERTGGSVSTLTIQRTQQEDSAVYLCASSLGVYEQYFGPGTRLTVT.

The sample holds many counts of this clonotype. The rearrangement links TRBV12-3 or TRBV12-4 to TRBJ2-3, with TRBD2 matching 14 bases. This CDR3 has 17 residues. The J segment lost 2 bases and the V segment lost 6 bases, leaving 7 bases of the junction unmatched. DNA for the CDR3: TGTGCCAGCAGGCGGACTAGCGGGGGGTCGCCCACAGATACGCAGTATTTT. Translated, it gives CASRRTSGGSPTDTQYF.

In this sample, this clonotype is medium-sized. The chain has TRBV24-1 and TRBJ1-1; D is unclear. The V end was cut by 3 bases, the J end by 1 base, with 8 bases between. This CDR3 contains 14 residues. The germline V gene encodes CDR1 KGHDR and CDR2 SFDVKD. The CDR3 sequence is CATSDPGPNTEAFF. The CDR3, as DNA: TGTGCCACCAGTGATCCCGGGCCGAACACTGAAGCTTTCTTT.

This clonotype showed up many times. V gene TRBV20-1 combines with J gene TRBJ1-2; weak D call: TRBD1 (6 bases). V was shortened by 5 bases and J by 2 bases, with 18 bases between the two germline ends. This CDR3 contains 15 residues. The V gene's germline CDR1 is DFQATT and CDR2 SNEGSKA (reference sequence). The CDR3 nucleotides are TGCAGTGCTGGTGGAGGCGCAGGGGTGAACTATGGCTACACCTTC. Amino acids: CSAGGGAGVNYGYTF.

This clonotype has a count of ten or more. The V call is TRBV10-2, the J call TRBJ1-5; no definite D call. CDR3 size: 14 residues. Germline loops: CDR1 WSHSY, CDR2 SAAADI. The V end was cut by 10 bases, the J end by 3 bases, with 16 bases between. The CDR3 is CATSPGRSNQPQHF. The CDR3 DNA reads TGCGCCACCAGCCCGGGGAGGTCCAATCAGCCCCAGCATTTT.

This clonotype has a count of ten or more. This sequence joins TRBV21-1 and TRBJ2-7. TRBV21-1 represents a pseudogene. This CDR3 region has 13 residues. The CDR3 is CASSKPGPDEQYF. CDR3 DNA: TGTGCCAGCAGCAAGCCTGGGCCCGACGAGCAGTACTTC.

This clonotype was found many times. The chain joins TRBV5-1 to TRBJ1-2; D remains ambiguous. The CDR3 runs to 14 residues. Germline values: CDR1 SGHRS, CDR2 YFSETQ. V lost 4 bases to trimming and J lost 8 bases, with 18 bases between them. The CDR3 DNA sequence: TGCGCCAGCAGCCCAGGACCCTCCCTTATGGGCTACACCTTC. Protein sequence: CASSPGPSLMGYTF.

In its sample, this clonotype was seen many times. CDR3 nucleotides: TGTGCCAGCAGCCCACAGGGGAGGGGACTCAACACTGAAGCTTTCTTT. It yields the protein CASSPQGRGLNTEAFF. V usage is TRBV3-1 and J usage is TRBJ1-1; 7 nucleotides agree with TRBD1. The germline gives CDR1 LGHDT, CDR2 YNNKEL (reference sequence). The V gene end was trimmed by 4 bases and the J gene end by 2 bases; junction bases not matched to a gene: 10. The CDR3 is 16 amino acids. Full variable domain (missing parts from reference TRBV3-1 and TRBJ1-1): DTAVSQTPKYLVTQMGNDKSIKCEQNLGHDTMYWYKQDSKKFLKIMFSYNNKELIINETVPNRFSPKSPDKAHLNLHINSLELGDSAVYFCASSPQGRGLNTEAFFGQGTRLTVV.

This clonotype was detected many times. The V gene is TRBV29-1, the J gene TRBJ1-1, with D uncertain. Germline V gene lookup returns CDR1 SQVTM and CDR2 ANQGSEA. V was clipped by 4 bases and J by 1 base, with 7 bases between them. The CDR3 consists of 12 residues. CDR3 coding DNA: TGCAGCGTTGTCGGGTCGAACACTGAAGCTTTCTTT. Translated: CSVVGSNTEAFF.

This clonotype was found a few times. The chain combines TRBV10-3 with TRBJ1-1, with D uncertain. Germline assignment: CDR1 ENHRY and CDR2 SYGVKD. V lost 1 base and J 2 bases, leaving 8 bases between the germline ends. The CDR3 length is 14 residues. The CDR3 DNA is TGTGCCATCAGTGAGTGGCAGGACAACACTGAAGCTTTCTTT. Amino acid sequence: CAISEWQDNTEAFF.

This clonotype appeared many times. The CDR3 DNA follows: TGCAGTGCGCAAACAGGGGGCAGCAATCAGCCCCAGCATTTT. It specifies CSAQTGGSNQPQHF. The V call is TRBV20-1, the J call TRBJ1-5; 9 positions agree with TRBD1. CDR1 DFQATT and CDR2 SNEGSKA come from the germline V gene (reference sequence). The J segment lost 1 base and the V segment lost 6 bases, leaving 4 bases of the junction unmatched. The CDR3 totals 14 residues.

This clonotype was picked up many times. The chain joins TRBV11-2 to TRBJ2-5; TRBD1 matches 10 bases. V was pared by 5 bases and J by 4 bases, with 4 bases of the junction left unmatched. The germline CDR1 and CDR2 sequences are SGHAT and FQNNGV. The CDR3 loop spans 14 amino acids. CDR3 amino acids: CASSRGQGGETQYF. CDR3 coding DNA: TGTGCCAGCAGCCGTGGACAGGGGGGAGAGACCCAGTACTTC.

This clonotype was detected ten times or more. The V and J genes are TRBV12-3 or TRBV12-4 and TRBJ1-1; no clear D. V lost 7 bases to trimming and J lost 4 bases, with 19 bases between them. This CDR3 comprises 15 residues. The chain's CDR3 is CASTSGSFRGTEAFF. The CDR3 DNA reads TGTGCCAGCACTTCCGGGTCCTTCCGAGGCACTGAAGCTTTCTTT.

The genes are TRBV5-1 and TRBJ2-7; 7 bases line up with TRBD1. The CDR3 sequence is 14 residues long. Looked up from germline, CDR1 is SGHRS and CDR2 is YFSETQ. V was pared by 0 bases and J by 4 bases, with 4 bases of the junction left unmatched. CDR3 sequence reads: CASSLETGKYEQYF. CDR3 nucleotides: TGCGCCAGCAGCTTGGAGACAGGGAAATACGAGCAGTACTTC.